What follows are 16 T cell receptor beta chains derived from one specimen sequenced in a study of blood T cell repertoires in COVID-19. Only in-frame clones appear in the TCRdb table, and some are missing; sequencing was by immunoSEQ multiplex PCR. The table has fewer than 300,000 clones, about 87% seen once; the top ten hold approximately 4.3%. Input material: peripheral blood. These receptors were obtained from a man between 60 and 75 years old who had recovered from COVID-19.

This chain connects TRBV19 to TRBJ2-6, with TRBD1 matching over 8 bases. Trimming cost V 1 base and J 0 bases; bases outside gene matches: 5. This CDR3 contains 18 residues. Germline CDR1 LNHDA, CDR2 SQIVND (reference sequence). The CDR3, as DNA: TGTGCCAGTAGTATAGTCGGGACAGGAGGCTCTGGGGCCAACGTCCTGACTTTC. This translates into CASSIVGTGGSGANVLTF.

A single count supports this clone. This chain links TRBV4-2 with TRBJ1-6, with 7 bases that match TRBD1. The CDR3 has 18 amino acids. CDR1 is LGHNA, CDR2 YNFKEQ, per germline. The V segment lost 1 base and the J segment 0 bases; nucleotides outside the gene matches: 6. CDR3 nucleotides: TGTGCCAGCAGCCAAGCCGGACAGGAGAGCTCCTATAATTCACCCCTCCACTTT. It specifies CASSQAGQESSYNSPLHF.

V and J are TRBV9 and TRBJ1-1; 9 bases match TRBD1. Germline CDR1 SGDLS, CDR2 YYNGEE. The CDR3 runs 14 residues. V lost 4 bases to trimming and J lost 5 bases; unmatched junction nucleotides: 6. CDR3 nucleotides: TGTGCCAGCAGCCCCCGACAGGGGGGTACTGAAGCTTTCTTT. The encoded protein is CASSPRQGGTEAFF.

The chain employs TRBV7-2 and TRBJ2-3; D unresolved. V lost 5 bases, J lost 4 bases, and 7 bases lay in between. The germline CDR1 and CDR2 sequences are SGHTA and FQGNSA. CDR3 size: 12 residues. In nucleotides, the CDR3 is TGTGCCAGCAGCCAATTTTCAGATACGCAGTATTTT. It specifies CASSQFSDTQYF.

The V gene is TRBV9, the J gene TRBJ2-3; D remains unclear. Germline CDR1 SGDLS, CDR2 YYNGEE. Trimming removed 0 bases from V and 7 bases from J, with 12 bases in between. This CDR3 has 14 amino acids. CDR3 region: CASSVAAEHYTQYF. For the CDR3, the DNA is TGTGCCAGCAGCGTAGCTGCGGAACATTATACGCAGTATTTT.

V usage is TRBV19 and J usage is TRBJ2-3; the D is unclear. Germline V CDR1 and CDR2: LNHDA, SQIVND (reference sequence). This CDR3 region has 13 residues. The germline V and J ends were trimmed by 5 bases and 2 bases, with 8 bases remaining between them. In DNA, the CDR3 is TGTGCCAGTAGTCTACGGGTCACAGATACGCAGTATTTT. As protein: CASSLRVTDTQYF.

The chain uses TRBV27 and TRBJ2-3; D gene ambiguous. V was cut by 5 bases and J by 6 bases, with 21 bases left in between. The CDR3 has 16 amino acids. Per the germline V gene, CDR1 is MNHEY and CDR2 is SMNVEV (reference sequence). CDR3 nucleotide sequence: TGTGCCAGCAGTCCCAACCAGGCCTCCTATTTGGATACGCAGTATTTT. Translation gives CASSPNQASYLDTQYF.

CDR3 loop: CASSPKDRGSYEQYF. Here the CDR3 DNA reads TGTGCCAGCAGCCCTAAGGACAGGGGGTCCTACGAGCAGTACTTC. The chain has TRBV7-9 and TRBJ2-7, with 10 bases that match TRBD1. This CDR3 contains 15 residues. V gave up 5 bases and J gave up 1 base; unmatched junction bases: 5. Germline V gives CDR1 SEHNR, CDR2 FQNEAQ (reference sequence). Based on the CDR3 plus reference TRBV7-9 and TRBJ2-7, the full variable domain is DTGVSQNPRHKITKRGQNVTFRCDPISEHNRLYWYRQTLGQGPEFLTYFQNEAQLEKSRLLSDRFSAERPKGSFSTLEIQRTEQGDSAMYLCASSPKDRGSYEQYFGPGTRLTVT.

The chain has TRBV6-1 and TRBJ1-5; no reliable D call. The CDR3 is made up of 14 amino acids. Germline assignment: CDR1 MNHNS and CDR2 SASEGT. V was shortened by 3 bases and J by 0 bases, with 6 bases between the two germline ends. CDR3 bases: TGTGCCAGCAGTGAGAGGGTTAGCAATCAGCCCCAGCATTTT. This gives the protein CASSERVSNQPQHF.

This clone was observed a few times. V and J are TRBV6-5 and TRBJ2-4, with D maybe TRBD2 (5 bases). The germline gives CDR1 MNHEY, CDR2 SVGAGI. This CDR3 spans 15 amino acids. With 6 bases removed from V and 13 bases from J, the gap between germline ends came to 25 bases. The CDR3 here is CASRAGDGGSVSQYF. The DNA of the CDR3 is TGTGCCAGCAGGGCCGGTGACGGAGGATCGGTAAGCCAGTACTTC.

The chain employs TRBV6-5 and TRBJ2-3, with D possibly TRBD2 on 7 matching bases. V lost 7 bases, J lost 2 bases, and 13 bases lay in between. Germline lookup yields CDR1 MNHEY and CDR2 SVGAGI. The CDR3 is made up of 14 amino acids. CDR3 nucleotide sequence: TGTGCCAGCAATGGGGGGGCCCTCACAGATACGCAGTATTTT. The encoded protein is CASNGGALTDTQYF.

The rearrangement links TRBV4-2 to TRBJ2-1, with TRBD2 matching 10 bases. The CDR3 sequence is 16 residues long. The trim removed 3 bases at V and 4 bases at J, leaving 6 bases unmatched. Germline V CDR1 and CDR2: LGHNA, YNFKEQ. CDR3 sequence (DNA): TGTGCCAGCAGCCAGGCCGGGACTAGCGTATACAATGAGCAGTTCTTC. Residues: CASSQAGTSVYNEQFF.

The chain links TRBV19 to TRBJ1-5; 9 nucleotides align to TRBD1. V lost 8 bases to trimming and J lost 0 bases; unmatched junction nucleotides: 8. The CDR3 totals 16 residues. The V gene's germline CDR1 is LNHDA and CDR2 SQIVND (reference sequence). The CDR3 DNA sequence: TGTGCCAGTGCGAGAGGGACAGGGTATAGCAATCAGCCCCAGCATTTT. Amino acid sequence: CASARGTGYSNQPQHF.

The chain employs TRBV7-3 and TRBJ2-7; the match to TRBD2 covers 9 bases. CDR1 and CDR2 (germline): SGHTA, FQGTGA. J gave up 7 bases and V 0 bases, and 10 bases lay outside the gene matches. This CDR3 has 16 residues. This chain's CDR3 is CASSLTGASGAVEQYF. DNA of the CDR3: TGTGCCAGCAGCTTAACGGGTGCTAGCGGGGCGGTTGAGCAGTACTTC.

This rearrangement joins TRBV19 to TRBJ2-7; 7 positions match TRBD2. Unmatched junction bases numbered 14, after V lost 1 base and J lost 8 bases. Germline V lookup: CDR1 LNHDA, CDR2 SQIVND (reference sequence). The CDR3 has 16 residues. The CDR3 nucleotides are TGTGCCAGTAGTATAGGGGGGGGACTGAACCTACGGAAGCAGTACTTC. It specifies CASSIGGGLNLRKQYF. The full variable domain, completed using reference TRBV19 and TRBJ2-7, is DGGITQSPKYLFRKEGQNVTLSCEQNLNHDAMYWYRQDPGQGLRLIYYSQIVNDFQKGDIAEGYSVSREKKESFPLTVTSAQKNPTAFYLCASSIGGGLNLRKQYFGPGTRLTVT.

The chain employs TRBV19 and TRBJ2-3, with 9 bases matching TRBD2. CDR3 size: 18 residues. With 3 bases clipped from V and 2 bases from J, the junction kept 12 bases outside the gene matches. Germline assignment: CDR1 LNHDA and CDR2 SQIVND (reference sequence). The CDR3 loop is CASSMGSRRGGATDTQYF. The CDR3 DNA reads as TGTGCCAGTAGTATGGGGAGCAGGCGGGGGGGCGCCACAGATACGCAGTATTTT.